The TCR beta chain under discussion was sequenced for a study of shared clonotypes between healthy human individuals. Study-level information: CD8 memory received one plate per donor, CD8 naive two, CD4 memory three and CD4 naive three.

Germline-derived CDR1 and CDR2 are SGHRS and YFSETQ. J was trimmed by 6 bases and V by 0 bases; bases with no gene match: 10. The CDR3 extends over 17 amino acids. Method: immunoSEQ multiplex PCR; TCRdb's copy keeps in-frame clones and lacks some. This table has hundreds of thousands of clones, roughly 96% appearing once. General study points: Only blood samples were collected, and tissue repertoires likely differ. Compared with memory subsets, naive subsets generally had larger estimated richness.

As for this clone: No antigen is known for it.

CD8 cells regarded as naive lacked CD45RO, were positively chosen for CCR7, and omitted terminally differentiated effector memory CD45RA+ cells. Recent acute infections and vaccinations were absent in the healthy HIV-negative adult donors. The clonotype originates from a woman aged 25-40 years in good health. The chain has TRBV5-1 and TRBJ2-1, with 9 bases lining up with TRBD1. Sequenced input: naive CD8+ T cells sorted from blood. The CDR3: CASSLARGTGKGNEQFF. In DNA, the CDR3 is TGCGCCAGCAGCTTGGCCAGGGGGACAGGGAAGGGCAATGAGCAGTTCTTC.